Presented here are 25 T cell receptor beta chains from one specimen sequenced in a study of vaccination and CD4 T cells after COVID-19. Once obtained from cultured CD4+ T cells, the DNA was sequenced using the Oncomine TCR Beta short-read assay. TCRdb called the PCR reads again in MiXCR, with one record for every CDR3 protein. Of under 15,000 distinct CDR3 sequences listed, 36% were seen once; the top ten hold about 16%. Their recognized antigens are unknown. Described treatment: roughly nine-day PBMC culture with coronavirus spike peptide pools or control peptides (ViraFEST assay). The specimen sequenced was cultured CD4+ T cells from blood. These receptors were obtained from a human donor with COVID-19.

V is TRBV12-3 or TRBV12-4 and J is TRBJ1-2; maybe TRBD1 (6 bases). The CDR3 sequence is 12 residues long. Trimming left V 6 bases short and J 6 bases short, with 11 bases between. In DNA, the CDR3 is TGTGCCAGCAGAGGGACATCCCATGGCTACACCTTC. Encoded protein: CASRGTSHGYTF.

This clonotype is large. This sequence joins TRBV27 and TRBJ1-2; TRBD1 matches 8 bases. J lost 3 bases, V lost 0 bases, and 9 bases had no gene match. Germline CDR1 reads MNHEY; CDR2 reads SMNVEV (reference sequence). The CDR3 runs 17 residues. The CDR3 sequence: CASSLSKNRGAYYGYTF. For the CDR3, the DNA is TGTGCCAGCAGTTTATCGAAAAACAGGGGGGCCTACTATGGCTACACCTTC.

This clonotype came up a few times. The rearrangement uses TRBV5-1 and TRBJ1-5; D uncertain. This CDR3 has 15 residues. The germline V gene encodes CDR1 SGHRS and CDR2 YFSETQ. V lost 0 bases and J 3 bases, leaving 10 bases between the germline ends. The CDR3 sequence is CASSLDVGFNQPQHF. The DNA for the CDR3 is TGCGCCAGCAGCTTGGATGTGGGTTTCAATCAGCCCCAGCATTTT.

The chain combines TRBV19 with TRBJ2-3, with D tentatively TRBD2 (7 bases). The V end lost 6 bases, the J end lost 1 base, and 8 bases lay between the germline ends. The CDR3 runs to 13 residues. Germline V gives CDR1 LNHDA, CDR2 SQIVND (reference sequence). The CDR3 region is CASSGGRTDTQYF. The CDR3 DNA is TGTGCCAGTAGCGGGGGGCGCACAGATACGCAGTATTTT.

The chain links TRBV12-3 or TRBV12-4 to TRBJ1-4; D may be TRBD1 (5 bases). This CDR3 has 16 residues. The V end lost 0 bases, the J end lost 8 bases, and 16 bases lay between the germline ends. DNA of the CDR3: TGTGCCAGCAGTTTAGCGCTCGGGGCCCAAGAAGAAAAACTGTTTTTT. The encoded protein is CASSLALGAQEEKLFF.

The chain is built from TRBV18 and TRBJ1-2; D is perhaps TRBD1 (6 bases). CDR1 and CDR2 from the germline V gene are KGHSH and LQKENI. There are 16 residues in the CDR3. Trimming cost V 0 bases and J 4 bases, with 15 bases left between them. DNA for the CDR3: TGTGCCAGCTCACCACCACGCTCCGGGGGGGCCTATGGCTACACCTTC. This translates into CASSPPRSGGAYGYTF.

The gene calls are TRBV2 and TRBJ2-5, with 11 nucleotides matching TRBD1. The CDR3 totals 15 residues. Germline trimming cut 4 bases from V and 1 base from J; bases unmatched to any gene: 2. CDR1 is SNHLY and CDR2 is FYNNEI in the germline V gene. CDR3 protein: CASSGGTGGQETQYF. The DNA for the CDR3 is TGTGCCAGCAGTGGCGGGACAGGGGGCCAAGAGACCCAGTACTTC.

The J gene is TRBJ1-1, the V gene TRBV18; D gene uncertain. Per germline, CDR1 KGHSH and CDR2 LQKENI. The CDR3 loop spans 11 amino acids. The V and J ends lost 3 bases and 9 bases respectively, with 8 bases between them. CDR3 sequence (DNA): TGTGCCAGCTCACCCGTAGATCAAGCTTTCTTT. Its protein product is CASSPVDQAFF.

This sequence joins TRBV19 and TRBJ2-3; no clear D. Germline-derived CDR1 and CDR2 are LNHDA and SQIVND (reference sequence). V lost 3 bases to trimming and J lost 4 bases, with 11 bases between them. This CDR3 is built from 14 residues. The CDR3 bases are TGTGCCAGTAGTATCCTTGGCGCGGCAGATACGCAGTATTTT. Its translation: CASSILGAADTQYF.

The V call is TRBV11-3, the J call TRBJ2-3; 8 positions match TRBD1. V shed 4 bases and J 4 bases; nucleotides not matched to a gene: 4. Germline CDR1 reads SGHNT; CDR2 reads YENEEA. CDR3 length equals 14 residues. For the CDR3, the DNA is TGTGCCAGCAGCTACGGGACAGGCGCAGATACGCAGTATTTT. This translates into CASSYGTGADTQYF.

This clonotype was observed a handful of times. The chain links TRBV12-3 or TRBV12-4 to TRBJ1-1; D perhaps matches TRBD1 (5 bases). CDR3 size: 15 residues. V dropped 7 bases and J dropped 3 bases, with 18 bases sitting between them. CDR3 DNA: TGTGCCAGCACTAGGGACGGCAGGAGGGACACTGAAGCTTTCTTT. It specifies CASTRDGRRDTEAFF.

CDR3 residues: CASGAEGAAGYTF. CDR3 coding DNA: TGTGCTAGTGGTGCCGAGGGGGCAGCTGGCTACACCTTC. The rearrangement links TRBV12-5 to TRBJ1-2; 7 nucleotides line up with TRBD1. V dropped 5 bases and J dropped 7; count of bases not matched to a gene: 7. The CDR3 runs to 13 residues. Germline CDR1 and CDR2: LGHNT and FRNRAP.

V usage is TRBV7-2 and J usage is TRBJ2-4; no firm D call. CDR3 size: 15 residues. Trimming took off 1 base at V and 1 base at J, with 8 bases between the two ends. Per germline, CDR1 SGHTA and CDR2 FQGNSA. The CDR3 is CASSLDGIAKNIQYF. DNA for the CDR3: TGTGCCAGCAGCTTAGATGGGATTGCCAAAAACATTCAGTACTTC.

This clonotype was seen a handful of times. The chain links TRBV2 to TRBJ1-2; D is possibly TRBD1 (6 bases). Germline CDR1 and CDR2: SNHLY and FYNNEI. CDR3 length equals 16 residues. Trimming stripped 6 bases from V and 0 bases from J, with 17 bases between. This CDR3 reads CASRYRAPTANYGYTF. The DNA of the CDR3 is TGTGCCAGCAGGTACAGGGCCCCAACCGCTAACTATGGCTACACCTTC.

The rearrangement uses TRBV11-3 and TRBJ2-7; D not resolved. The CDR3 contains 16 residues. V lost 1 base and J 3 bases, leaving 16 bases between the germline ends. Germline V gene data show CDR1 as SGHNT and CDR2 as YENEEA. CDR3 nucleotides: TGTGCCAGCAGCTTAGGTGGTGGTCAGGACCTCTACGAGCAGTACTTC. This encodes CASSLGGGQDLYEQYF.

The chain has TRBV12-3 or TRBV12-4 and TRBJ1-2; 7 bases map to TRBD1. The CDR3 has 13 residues. J was trimmed by 2 bases and V by 7 bases; bases with no gene match: 4. DNA for the CDR3: TGTGCCAGCATTCGACAGGGAAACTATGGCTACACCTTC. This gives the protein CASIRQGNYGYTF.

The V gene is TRBV7-9, the J gene TRBJ2-3, with D possibly TRBD1 on 5 matching bases. The CDR3 is 14 amino acids. Germline V lookup: CDR1 SEHNR, CDR2 FQNEAQ (reference sequence). The V gene lost 6 bases and the J gene lost 5 bases, with 15 bases spanning the gap. This chain's CDR3 is CASRDTGGRDTQYF. CDR3 bases: TGTGCCAGCAGGGACACTGGTGGAAGAGATACGCAGTATTTT.

The V and J genes are TRBV4-2 and TRBJ2-1; D is uncertain. This CDR3 has 14 amino acids. Germline CDR1 LGHNA, CDR2 YNFKEQ. The V end was cut by 1 base, the J end by 3 bases, with 7 bases between. CDR3: CASSQVGYYNEQFF. The DNA for the CDR3 is TGTGCCAGCAGCCAAGTGGGTTACTACAATGAGCAGTTCTTC.

The V and J genes are TRBV5-5 and TRBJ1-2, with a weak D call TRBD1 (6 bases). Trimming took off 4 bases at V and 7 bases at J, with 26 bases between the two ends. Germline CDR1 and CDR2: SGHKS and YYEKEE (reference sequence). This CDR3 has 17 residues. The CDR3 region has the DNA TGTGCCAGCAGCGTGGAATACAGGGTCACTTCAACTATTGGCTACACCTTC. Amino acids: CASSVEYRVTSTIGYTF.

The V call is TRBV2, the J call TRBJ1-5; 9 bases agree with TRBD1. Trimming took 5 bases from V and 6 from J; bases not matched to a gene: 8. The germline gives CDR1 SNHLY, CDR2 FYNNEI. The CDR3 sequence is 15 residues long. CDR3 loop: CASSTRTGVAQPQHF. For the CDR3, the DNA is TGTGCCAGCAGTACCCGGACAGGGGTAGCTCAGCCCCAGCATTTT. The full variable domain, with the rest looked up from reference TRBV2 and TRBJ1-5, is EPEVTQTPSHQVTQMGQEVILRCVPISNHLYFYWYRQILGQKVEFLVSFYNNEISEKSEIFDDQFSVERPDGSNFTLKIRSTKLEDSAMYFCASSTRTGVAQPQHFGDGTRLSIL.

CDR3 in DNA: TGTGCCACATGCCCCAGGGGTGGCGGGGACAATCAGCCCCAGCATTTT. Protein product: CATCPRGGGDNQPQHF. The rearrangement links TRBV28 to TRBJ1-5; a weak D match, TRBD1 (6 bases). The V end lost 10 bases, the J end lost 3 bases, and 22 bases lay between the germline ends. CDR1 and CDR2 from the germline V gene are MDHEN and SYDVKM. The CDR3 sequence is 16 residues long.

The rearrangement uses TRBV7-9 and TRBJ2-2; unclear D gene. Trimming took off 8 bases at V and 3 bases at J, with 10 bases between the two ends. The CDR3 runs to 13 residues. CDR1 and CDR2 from the germline V gene are SEHNR and FQNEAQ (reference sequence). The CDR3 coding sequence is TGTGCCAGCCATCTAGGGTACACCGGGGAGCTGTTTTTT. This sequence encodes CASHLGYTGELFF.

This clonotype was seen only a few times. The chain recombines TRBV14 with TRBJ2-5; 7 nucleotides agree with TRBD2. The CDR3 extends over 16 amino acids. CDR1 is SGHDN, CDR2 FVKESK, per germline. The trim removed 5 bases at V and 1 base at J, leaving 10 bases unmatched. CDR3 bases: TGTGCCAGCAGCGCCGACGGGGGACTACCCCAAGAGACCCAGTACTTC. It codes for CASSADGGLPQETQYF.

This clonotype was counted between two and nine times. The chain employs TRBV2 and TRBJ2-5; 7 positions agree with TRBD1. CDR1 is SNHLY and CDR2 is FYNNEI in the germline V gene. This CDR3 comprises 16 residues. V shed 5 bases, J shed 5 bases, and the junction held 14 bases outside the gene matches. CDR3 bases: TGTGCCAGCAGTCAGGATAGGGGCCTCAGGGGGGAGACCCAGTACTTC. It codes for CASSQDRGLRGETQYF.

In its sample, this clonotype was seen a few times. This sequence joins TRBV7-6 and TRBJ1-1; D is ambiguous. Germline CDR1 reads SGHVS; CDR2 reads FNYEAQ. V gave up 2 bases and J gave up 1 base, with 5 bases separating them. The length of the CDR3 is 13 residues. CDR3 sequence: CASSLRQNTEAFF. The CDR3 DNA follows: TGTGCCAGCAGCTTAAGGCAGAACACTGAAGCTTTCTTT.